The present TCR beta chain was sequenced within a study of blood T cell repertoires in COVID-19. As processed by the authors: Amplification of reference gene primers provided the estimated nucleated cell counts. Profiling relied on immunoSEQ multiplex PCR, and the TCRdb table lists in-frame clones only, not all of them. V, J and clone size reflect that table, while D and trimming were determined from the DNA. Of around 90,000 clones in the sample, about 90% are singletons; the top ten hold about 15%. Germline-derived CDR1 and CDR2 are ENHRY and SYGVKD. V trimming: 8 bases; J trimming: 5 bases; junction bases outside the gene matches: 6. The CDR3 contains 13 residues.

Sequencing input: peripheral blood. The origin of this receptor is a male donor with acute or convalescent COVID-19. V gene TRBV10-3 combines with J gene TRBJ1-5; 7 bases are a match to TRBD1. The CDR3 DNA follows: TGTGCCATCGGGGACAGTCAGGATCAGCCCCAGCATTTT. Translated: CAIGDSQDQPQHF.